The text below deals with one T cell receptor (beta chain). The record originates from a study of shared clonotypes between healthy human individuals. Repertoires were generated with immunoSEQ multiplex PCR, while TCRdb's copy carries only in-frame clones and drops some. The table shows about 120,000 clones, with more than 65% occurring only once. The specimen sequenced was memory CD8+ T cells sorted from blood. This sample's subset: CD45RO+ cells pooled with CCR7-negative TemRA cells. The sequence was obtained from a woman aged 25 to 39 in good health.

CDR3: CASSVGGAPGQPQHF. The CDR3 DNA follows: TGTGCCAGCAGTGTAGGGGGGGCCCCGGGTCAGCCCCAGCATTTT. The V and J genes are TRBV2 and TRBJ1-5, with D perhaps TRBD1 (6 bases). CDR3 length: 15 amino acids. CDR1 and CDR2 from the germline V gene are SNHLY and FYNNEI. V lost 4 bases and J lost 6, with 16 bases in between.